This T cell receptor (beta chain) was captured by sequencing in a study of technical replicates of blood from a few donors. V lost 4 bases and J 5 bases, leaving 12 bases between the germline ends. CDR1 is SGHNT and CDR2 is YYREEE in the germline V gene (reference sequence). The CDR3 contains 13 residues. This table comes from immunoSEQ multiplex PCR, and its TCRdb copy is limited to in-frame clones, with some not included. The sample lists under 100,000 clones, approximately 83% occurring once. The TCR was taken from a human donor in good health. Some clones in this sample may be carry-over from other donors' samples. The chain employs TRBV5-4 and TRBJ2-5; no reliable D call. The sequenced sample was PBMCs. CDR3 residues: CASSLGTMETQYF. CDR3 coding DNA: TGTGCCAGCAGCCTGGGAACAATGGAGACCCAGTACTTC.